This T cell receptor beta chain is drawn from a study of Ad26.COV2.S vaccination and SARS-CoV-2 variants. Method: immunoSEQ multiplex PCR; TCRdb's copy keeps in-frame clones and lacks some. Among around 340,000 clones, about 89% were seen once, and the ten largest hold approximately 5%. Regarding treatment: some 20 received Ad26.COV2.S at low or high dose, single or two shots; about 5 received placebo; per-sample allocation not given. Sampling happened 63 days after the first vaccine or placebo injection. V lost 5 bases and J lost 5; bases outside the gene matches: 4. Germline V CDR1 and CDR2: WSHSY, SAAADI. The length of the CDR3 is 13 residues.

The J gene is TRBJ1-2, the V gene TRBV10-2; 8 bases line up with TRBD1. The TCR was taken from a person aged 18-65 years who received the Ad26.COV2.S COVID-19 vaccine or a placebo. This material consisted of peripheral blood, taken in a trial of Ad26.COV2.S vaccine versus placebo. Here the CDR3 reads CASSSGGRYGYTF. Written as DNA, the CDR3 is TGCGCCAGCAGTTCAGGGGGCCGATATGGCTACACCTTC.